This T cell receptor beta chain stems from a study of blood T cell repertoires in COVID-19. Across the study: Samples came from the United States, Italy and Spain, spanning acute and convalescent COVID-19.

Germline trimming cut 5 bases from V and 1 base from J; bases unmatched to any gene: 2. The CDR3 has 14 amino acids. The germline gives CDR1 PRHDT, CDR2 FYEKMQ (reference sequence). The table came from immunoSEQ multiplex PCR; TCRdb's copy has only in-frame clones and leaves some out. The table lists 210,000 or so clones, around nine tenths of them singletons. Sample: peripheral blood. The receptor was isolated from a woman aged 40 to 55 with acute or convalescent COVID-19. The chain employs TRBV13 and TRBJ2-4; 7 nucleotides line up with TRBD1. The CDR3 bases are TGTGCCAGCAGCGTGACAGGGGCCAAAAACATTCAGTACTTC. Amino acids: CASSVTGAKNIQYF. Drawing the rest from reference TRBV13 and TRBJ2-4, the complete variable domain is AAGVIQSPRHLIKEKRETATLKCYPIPRHDTVYWYQQGPGQDPQFLISFYEKMQSDKGSIPDRFSAQQFSDYHSELNMSSLELGDSALYFCASSVTGAKNIQYFGAGTRLSVL.